This entry lists 24 T cell receptor beta chains sequenced from one sample in a study of blood T cells in healthy people across ages. A J-beta primer mix and a sample-barcoded 5' primer were used in a second PCR of roughly 6 to 11 cycles. TCRdb independently ran MiXCR on the 5' RACE reads; one entry per CDR3 protein. The sample has more than 1 million distinct CDR3 sequences, more than 35% seen once. The specimen was blood. The source is a woman in her fifties or sixties in good health.

This clonotype was counted only a few times. The rearrangement uses TRBV20-1 and TRBJ2-3; TRBD2 matches 7 bases. The ends lost 5 bases at V and 3 bases at J; junction bases unmatched: 8. Germline CDR1 DFQATT, CDR2 SNEGSKA (reference sequence). The CDR3 extends over 14 amino acids. The CDR3: CSAGRAGVTDTQYF. In DNA form, the CDR3 reads TGCAGTGCTGGCCGGGCGGGAGTGACAGATACGCAGTATTTT.

This clonotype has a handful of counts. The chain carries TRBV7-2 and TRBJ2-1; a weak D match, TRBD2 (5 bases). The germline gives CDR1 SGHTA, CDR2 FQGNSA. The CDR3 totals 15 residues. V shed 1 base and J shed 9 bases, with 16 bases lying between them. Here the CDR3 DNA reads TGTGCCAGCAGCTTAGATGTGTATGAGGGCATTGAGCAGTTCTTC. Translating it yields CASSLDVYEGIEQFF.

The rearrangement uses TRBV7-3 and TRBJ2-3; 9 bases are shared with TRBD2. Germline V gives CDR1 SGHTA, CDR2 FQGTGA. Trimming cost V 4 bases and J 4 bases; bases outside gene matches: 6. CDR3 length: 15 residues. The CDR3 bases are TGTGCCAGCAGCTCCATAGCGGGAGTGGCAGATACGCAGTATTTT. Amino acid sequence: CASSSIAGVADTQYF.

This chain joins TRBV27 and TRBJ2-2, with 12 positions matching TRBD2. The V segment lost 2 bases and the J segment 10 bases; nucleotides outside the gene matches: 8. The length of the CDR3 is 16 residues. The germline V gene encodes CDR1 MNHEY and CDR2 SMNVEV (reference sequence). In DNA, the CDR3 is TGTGCCAGCAGTTTAGGGACTAGCGGGCACTATGAGGAGCTGTTTTTT. Amino acids: CASSLGTSGHYEELFF.

The rearrangement links TRBV4-1 to TRBJ2-7, with a weak D call TRBD1 (5 bases). With 4 bases removed from V and 6 bases from J, the gap between germline ends came to 13 bases. CDR3 length: 13 residues. Germline values: CDR1 MGHRA, CDR2 YSYEKL. The CDR3 sequence is CASSPEGVGEQYF. The CDR3 nucleotides are TGCGCCAGCAGCCCCGAAGGGGTGGGCGAGCAGTACTTC.

In this sample, this clonotype turned up a few times. This chain joins TRBV3-1 and TRBJ2-7; TRBD1 matches at 8 bases. Germline CDR1 and CDR2: LGHDT and YNNKEL (reference sequence). V dropped 2 bases and J dropped 4; count of bases not matched to a gene: 10. CDR3 length equals 16 residues. In DNA, the CDR3 is TGTGCCAGCAGCCAAATTACGGACAGGGCGGAGTACGAGCAGTACTTC. Translating gives CASSQITDRAEYEQYF.

V usage is TRBV20-1 and J usage is TRBJ2-3; 8 bases are a match to TRBD2. V shed 6 bases and J 5 bases; nucleotides not matched to a gene: 7. Germline V gene sequence: CDR1 DFQATT, CDR2 SNEGSKA (reference sequence). The CDR3 length is 13 residues. Written as DNA, the CDR3 is TGCAGTGCCCCGGTCCGGGAGGGAGATACGCAGTATTTT. Translated, it gives CSAPVREGDTQYF.

This clonotype was observed a single time. The chain combines TRBV11-2 with TRBJ2-1, with D tentatively TRBD2 (6 bases). CDR1 and CDR2 (germline): SGHAT, FQNNGV. Trimming took 1 base from V and 3 from J, leaving 10 bases between them. This CDR3 comprises 15 residues. The CDR3, as DNA: TGTGCCAGCAGCTTAGCGCTAGCGAGCTACAATGAGCAGTTCTTC. Protein product: CASSLALASYNEQFF.

The chain carries TRBV5-6 and TRBJ1-2; 8 bases fit TRBD1. The V gene's germline CDR1 is SGHDT and CDR2 YYEEEE. CDR3 length equals 13 residues. The J segment lost 9 bases and the V segment lost 4 bases, leaving 8 bases of the junction unmatched. CDR3 loop: CASSPGQGESYTF. The CDR3 DNA reads as TGTGCCAGCAGCCCTGGACAGGGAGAGAGCTACACCTTC.

This clonotype was seen a handful of times. The gene calls are TRBV6-5 and TRBJ1-2; perhaps TRBD1 as D (5 bases). Germline V lookup: CDR1 MNHEY, CDR2 SVGAGI. The CDR3 length is 14 residues. Trimming pared 6 bases from V and 4 bases from J, leaving 15 bases between. The CDR3 region has the DNA TGTGCCAGCAGCAGGGACTCGATCTCCTATGGCTACACCTTC. Protein: CASSRDSISYGYTF.

The J gene is TRBJ2-5, the V gene TRBV2, with D possibly called TRBD1 or TRBD2 (5 bases each). This CDR3 has 12 amino acids. The V gene lost 6 bases and the J gene lost 4 bases, with 9 bases spanning the gap. The germline gives CDR1 SNHLY, CDR2 FYNNEI. CDR3 DNA sequence: TGTGCCAGCAGGGGGGACGCAGAGACCCAGTACTTC. Protein: CASRGDAETQYF. The complete variable domain, with remaining parts taken from reference TRBV2 and TRBJ2-5, reads EPEVTQTPSHQVTQMGQEVILRCVPISNHLYFYWYRQILGQKVEFLVSFYNNEISEKSEIFDDQFSVERPDGSNFTLKIRSTKLEDSAMYFCASRGDAETQYFGPGTRLLVL.

Written as DNA, the CDR3 is TGTGCCAGCAGCGCGGGGGGAGCGGGAGCCTACAATGAGCAGTTCTTC. Its translation: CASSAGGAGAYNEQFF. V is TRBV9 and J is TRBJ2-1, with TRBD2 identical over 8 bases. Trimming at V came to 3 bases and at J to 2 bases, leaving 7 bases not matched to a gene. This CDR3 comprises 16 residues. In germline, CDR1 is SGDLS, CDR2 YYNGEE.

This clonotype appeared once. The chain links TRBV19 to TRBJ2-5; 9 nucleotides match TRBD1. The end of the DNA aligns better with TRBJ2-7, so the J call may be wrong. Germline CDR1 and CDR2: LNHDA and SQIVND (reference sequence). The CDR3 has 20 amino acids. CDR3 amino acids: CASSTDTGQGFKSRLYEQYF. As DNA, the CDR3 is TGTGCCAGTAGTACCGACACGGGACAGGGTTTTAAATCTCGACTTTACGAGCAGTACTTC.

The chain employs TRBV28 and TRBJ1-1; D is uncertain. Per the germline V gene, CDR1 is MDHEN and CDR2 is SYDVKM. V shed 2 bases and J shed 3 bases, with 10 bases lying between them. This CDR3 region has 14 residues. DNA of the CDR3: TGTGCCAGCAGTTTAACGTGGGCTGACACTGAAGCTTTCTTT. Translating gives CASSLTWADTEAFF.

The V call is TRBV25-1, the J call TRBJ1-4; 7 bases agree with TRBD1. The germline V gene has CDR1 MGHDK and CDR2 SYGVNS. Trimming removed 9 bases from V and 13 bases from J; junction bases left unmatched: 5. The CDR3 is 10 residues long. CDR3 sequence: CASGDRTLFF. CDR3 DNA: TGTGCCAGTGGGGACAGAACACTGTTTTTT. Together with reference TRBV25-1 and TRBJ1-4, the CDR3 gives the full variable domain: EADIYQTPRYLVIGTGKKITLECSQTMGHDKMYWYQQDPGMELHLIHYSYGVNSTEKGDLSSESTVSRIRTEHFPLTLESARPSHTSQYLCASGDRTLFFGSGTQLSVL.

In the case of this clonotype: The junction shows a germline mismatch at one end, possibly a read error. The V and J genes are TRBV4-3 and TRBJ1-6; 7 bases agree with TRBD1. The CDR3 is 14 residues long. The V gene's germline CDR1 is LGHNA and CDR2 YSLEER. The CDR3 sequence is CASSPGTESSPPHF. CDR3 coding DNA: TGCGCCAGCAGTCCCGGGACAGAGTCTTCACCCCCCCACTTT.

The chain couples TRBV25-1 to TRBJ2-5, with 7 bases identical to TRBD2. This CDR3 comprises 16 residues. Per the germline V gene, CDR1 is MGHDK and CDR2 is SYGVNS. The junction had 23 bases not matched to a gene; V was cut back by 8 bases and J by 11 bases. CDR3: CASVGVRGEKVNEQYF. The CDR3 nucleotides are TGTGCCAGCGTGGGGGTACGGGGGGAGAAGGTAAATGAGCAGTACTTC.

With respect to this clonotype: The junction departs from the called germline gene at one end, perhaps through a read error. The chain is built from TRBV11-2 and TRBJ2-1, with TRBD2 as a possible D gene (5 bases). Germline V gives CDR1 SGHAT, CDR2 FQNNGV. CDR3 length equals 14 residues. CDR3 sequence: CDSSRGLTYNEQFF. The CDR3 DNA reads TGTGACAGCAGTCGAGGACTTACCTACAATGAGCAGTTCTTC.

V usage is TRBV11-2 and J usage is TRBJ2-7; 11 nucleotides align to TRBD2. The tail of the sequence fits TRBJ2-4 better, so the J call may be wrong. Per germline, CDR1 SGHAT and CDR2 FQNNGV. The CDR3 contains 16 residues. As DNA, the CDR3 is TGTGCCAGCAGCTCCCTTAGCGGGAGGGCCGCAAACATTCAGTACTTC. Protein sequence: CASSSLSGRAANIQYF.

The chain carries TRBV15 and TRBJ1-1; TRBD1 might be the D (5 bases). This CDR3 spans 15 amino acids. Germline V CDR1 and CDR2: LNHNV, YYDKDF (reference sequence). Trimming took off 0 bases at V and 4 bases at J, with 12 bases between the two ends. The CDR3 protein is CATSRDPVGGTEAFF. The CDR3 DNA sequence: TGTGCCACCAGCAGAGATCCGGTCGGGGGCACTGAAGCTTTCTTT.

This clonotype was recorded many times. The chain recombines TRBV9 with TRBJ1-1; D is uncertain. Germline V CDR1 and CDR2: SGDLS, YYNGEE. Trimming stripped 1 base from V and 2 bases from J, with 9 bases between. This CDR3 contains 14 residues. The CDR3 region is CASSVSAGNTEAFF. CDR3 DNA: TGTGCCAGCAGCGTATCTGCAGGAAACACTGAAGCTTTCTTT. The full variable domain, its missing parts supplied by reference TRBV9 and TRBJ1-1, is DSGVTQTPKHLITATGQRVTLRCSPRSGDLSVYWYQQSLDQGLQFLIQYYNGEERAKGNILERFSAQQFPDLHSELNLSSLELGDSALYFCASSVSAGNTEAFFGQGTRLTVV.

The chain combines TRBV7-3 with TRBJ2-1; TRBD2 matches at 8 bases. This CDR3 is built from 14 residues. The germline gives CDR1 SGHTA, CDR2 FQGTGA. V lost 5 bases, J lost 9 bases, and 9 bases stayed unmatched. CDR3 sequence: CASSLSTSASEQFF. For the CDR3, the DNA is TGTGCCAGCAGCCTCTCGACTAGCGCGAGTGAGCAGTTCTTC.

V usage is TRBV19 and J usage is TRBJ1-3; D is unresolved. This CDR3 comprises 14 residues. CDR1 is LNHDA and CDR2 is SQIVND in the germline V gene (reference sequence). The ends were cut back, 8 bases at V and 4 bases at J, with 15 bases in the middle. The CDR3 nucleotides read TGTGCCAGTCGACCTCCGTCGATCGGAAACACCATATATTTT. Its protein product is CASRPPSIGNTIYF.

A remark on this clonotype: An end of the junction differs from the germline gene, which may be a read error. The chain recombines TRBV7-8 with TRBJ2-7; TRBD2 is a possible D gene (5 bases). Germline V CDR1 and CDR2: SGHVS, FQNEAQ. CDR3 length: 14 amino acids. For the CDR3, the DNA is TGTGCCAACAGCTTATTAGCGCAAATGGAGGAGCAGTACTTC. Its translation is CANSLLAQMEEQYF.